This is a list of T cell receptor beta chains from one sample in a study of T cell changes during pregnancy in multiple sclerosis. Sequencing used immunoSEQ multiplex PCR; TCRdb keeps in-frame clones, though not all of them. The table has approximately 40,000 clones, more than 85% seen once; the top ten hold just over 5.5%. The sample was CD8+ T cells from peripheral blood mononuclear cells, taken in the third trimester of pregnancy. Receptor source: a female donor with multiple sclerosis, enrolled in a pregnancy study. Both conserved end residues are part of each CDR3. The D gene is left open where the match is weak. Size values are once, few and many counts, or a class for expanded clones, and some rows have none.

D gene,clone size,J gene,V gene,CDR3 protein,CDR3 DNA
-,-,TRBJ1-2,TRBV7-9,CASSLASDYGYTF,TGTGCCAGCAGCTTAGCCAGTGACTATGGCTACACCTTC
-,-,TRBJ2-1,TRBV27,CASLVKNEQFF,TGTGCCAGCCTAGTAAAGAATGAGCAGTTCTTC
-,-,TRBJ1-2,TRBV27,CASSLSGGGAYGYTF,TGTGCCAGCAGTCTCTCGGGAGGGGGGGCGTATGGCTACACCTTC
TRBD1,-,TRBJ2-7,TRBV5-1,CASSLVTGTGGIYEQYF,TGCGCCAGCAGCTTGGTTACCGGGACAGGGGGTATCTACGAGCAGTACTTC
-,-,TRBJ1-5,TRBV28,CASSQGSAGNQPQHF,TGTGCCAGCAGTCAGGGATCGGCTGGCAATCAGCCCCAGCATTTT
-,-,TRBJ2-7,TRBV29-1,CSVESSTQAHEQYF,TGCAGCGTTGAATCGTCTACCCAGGCTCACGAGCAGTACTTC
-,-,TRBJ1-3,TRBV19,CASSIGPGNTIYF,TGTGCCAGTAGTATTGGGCCCGGAAACACCATATATTTT
TRBD2,-,TRBJ2-3,TRBV19,CASRSGISTDTQYF,TGTGCCAGTAGGAGCGGGATTAGCACAGATACGCAGTATTTT
TRBD2,-,TRBJ2-1,TRBV15,CATSTGPSGVSYNEQFF,TGTGCCACCAGCACAGGGCCTAGCGGGGTATCCTACAATGAGCAGTTCTTC
TRBD2,-,TRBJ2-1,TRBV6-4,CASSAQRTYLAGPSYNEQFF,TGTGCCAGCAGTGCCCAACGAACCTATTTAGCGGGGCCTTCCTACAATGAGCAGTTCTTC
-,-,TRBJ1-2,TRBV27,CASSFLSSSSRGYTF,TGTGCCAGCAGTTTTCTCTCTTCCTCCTCTCGGGGCTACACCTTC
TRBD1,once,TRBJ1-5,TRBV19,CASRTGGGQPQHF,TGTGCCAGTAGGACAGGGGGCGGACAGCCCCAGCATTTT
TRBD1,-,TRBJ2-3,TRBV5-1,CASSYGPQGGSTDTQYF,TGCGCCAGCAGCTACGGTCCACAGGGGGGAAGCACAGATACGCAGTATTTT
TRBD2,once,TRBJ2-1,TRBV6-5,CASSSLAGDYSGEQFF,TGTGCCAGCAGTTCCCTCGCGGGAGACTATTCGGGTGAGCAGTTCTTC
TRBD2,-,TRBJ2-2,TRBV28,CASSLTSENTGELFF,TGTGCCAGCAGTTTAACTAGCGAGAACACCGGGGAGCTGTTTTTT
TRBD2,-,TRBJ2-1,TRBV7-9,CASSLDWDYGEQFF,TGTGCCAGCAGCTTGGACTGGGACTATGGTGAGCAGTTCTTC
-,-,TRBJ1-1,TRBV20-1,CSARPYTEAFF,TGCAGTGCTAGACCCTACACTGAAGCTTTCTTT
TRBD2,medium-sized,TRBJ2-3,TRBV6-4,CASSGSGGPTDTQYF,TGTGCCAGCAGTGGGTCGGGAGGGCCCACAGATACGCAGTATTTT
TRBD2,-,TRBJ2-5,TRBV5-4,CASSSSGKQWEQYF,TGTGCCAGCAGCTCTAGCGGGAAACAGTGGGAGCAGTACTTC
TRBD2,-,TRBJ2-3,TRBV7-2,CASSLVGGGSDTQYF,TGTGCCAGCAGCTTAGTGGGCGGGGGGTCAGATACGCAGTATTTT
TRBD2,once,TRBJ2-7,TRBV5-1,CASSFRLAGSYEQYF,TGCGCCAGCAGCTTCAGACTAGCGGGCTCCTACGAGCAGTACTTC
TRBD2,-,TRBJ2-3,TRBV9,CASSVGALAGSTDTQYF,TGTGCCAGCAGCGTAGGCGCATTAGCGGGATCCACAGATACGCAGTATTTT
TRBD1,-,TRBJ1-1,TRBV9,CASSVLPGGWNEAFF,TGTGCCAGCAGCGTCCTCCCAGGGGGCTGGAATGAAGCTTTCTTT
-,-,TRBJ2-3,TRBV28,CASSLSVYTDTQYF,TGTGCCAGCAGTTTATCTGTTTACACAGATACGCAGTATTTT
TRBD2,-,TRBJ2-4,TRBV27,CASSLSPLAGLYF,TGTGCCAGCAGTTTATCCCCCTTAGCGGGACTGTACTTC
-,once,TRBJ2-1,TRBV27,CASSRGLSYNEQFF,TGTGCCAGCAGTCGAGGACTTTCCTACAATGAGCAGTTCTTC
TRBD2,-,TRBJ2-3,TRBV10-3,CAISESTGLAIGTDTQYF,TGTGCCATCAGTGAGTCGACGGGACTAGCGATAGGCACAGATACGCAGTATTTT
-,-,TRBJ2-1,TRBV10-3,CAISPSDYSYNEQFF,TGTGCCATCTCCCCTAGCGACTACTCCTACAATGAGCAGTTCTTC
-,-,TRBJ1-1,TRBV27,CASRRSDFPTEAFF,TGTGCCAGCAGGAGATCCGATTTTCCCACTGAAGCTTTCTTT
-,-,TRBJ1-1,TRBV10-2,CASSEGPKAFF,TGCGCCAGCAGTGAGGGCCCAAAAGCTTTCTTT
-,-,TRBJ2-7,TRBV29-1,CSVSAPDSYEQYF,TGCAGCGTTTCCGCACCAGATTCCTACGAGCAGTACTTC
-,-,TRBJ2-2,TRBV7-9,CASSLAGTNTGELFF,TGTGCCAGCAGCTTAGCCGGGACAAACACCGGGGAGCTGTTTTTT
-,-,TRBJ2-1,TRBV19,CASRRGNEQFF,TGTGCCAGTCGTCGGGGGAATGAGCAGTTCTTC
TRBD1,-,TRBJ1-1,TRBV7-9,CASSLADRENTEAFF,TGTGCCAGCAGCTTAGCGGACAGGGAGAACACTGAAGCTTTCTTT
-,-,TRBJ2-2,TRBV6-5,CASSISAGELFF,TGTGCCAGCAGTATATCGGCCGGGGAGCTGTTTTTT
-,-,TRBJ2-7,TRBV6-5,CASSLALSYEQYF,TGTGCCAGCAGCCTAGCGCTGTCCTACGAGCAGTACTTC
TRBD2,-,TRBJ2-1,TRBV7-6,CASSSPPSSGDYNEQFF,TGTGCCAGCAGCTCCCCCCCGTCTAGCGGGGACTACAATGAGCAGTTCTTC
-,-,TRBJ2-1,TRBV7-9,CASAQLAYEQFF,TGTGCCAGCGCCCAACTAGCCTATGAGCAGTTCTTC
-,-,TRBJ1-2,TRBV7-2,CASSLLHRINYGYTF,TGTGCCAGCAGCTTACTCCACAGAATTAACTATGGCTACACCTTC
TRBD2,-,TRBJ2-1,TRBV7-9,CASSLLLAGDNEQFF,TGTGCCAGCAGCTTACTGCTAGCGGGGGACAATGAGCAGTTCTTC
-,-,TRBJ2-2,TRBV6-6,CASSYSAEGELFF,TGTGCCAGCAGTTACTCTGCCGAGGGGGAGCTGTTTTTT
-,-,TRBJ1-4,TRBV7-9,CASSSYRDMHEKLFF,TGTGCCAGCAGCAGTTACCGGGACATGCATGAAAAACTGTTTTTT
-,-,TRBJ2-5,TRBV9,CASSVGAGPLGETQYF,TGTGCCAGCAGCGTAGGCGCGGGTCCCTTAGGAGAGACCCAGTACTTC
-,-,TRBJ2-7,TRBV5-4,CASSTGLSYEQYF,TGTGCCAGCAGTACAGGGTTGTCCTACGAGCAGTACTTC
TRBD1,-,TRBJ2-7,TRBV11-1,CASSLAVPGGIHEQYF,TGTGCCAGCAGCTTAGCGGTCCCAGGGGGTATCCACGAGCAGTACTTC
TRBD2,-,TRBJ2-7,TRBV15,CATSSGTGTMRSEQYF,TGTGCCACCAGCAGTGGTACCGGGACTATGAGGTCCGAGCAGTACTTC
TRBD1,-,TRBJ1-4,TRBV7-9,CASSVRQGEKLFF,TGTGCCAGCAGCGTCAGACAGGGGGAAAAACTGTTTTTT
-,-,TRBJ1-2,TRBV19,CASSIRGADGYTF,TGTGCCAGTAGTATCCGGGGTGCAGACGGCTACACCTTC
-,many,TRBJ2-6,TRBV4-3,CASSQGQEYSGANVLTF,TGCGCCAGCAGCCAAGGACAGGAGTACTCTGGGGCCAACGTCCTGACTTTC
TRBD1,-,TRBJ1-2,TRBV13,CASSFGPTGVNYGYTF,TGTGCCAGCAGCTTCGGGCCGACAGGGGTAAACTATGGCTACACCTTC
-,-,TRBJ1-4,TRBV9,CASSVGESTNEKLFF,TGTGCCAGCAGCGTAGGAGAGTCAACTAATGAAAAACTGTTTTTT
-,-,TRBJ2-1,TRBV29-1,CSVVGGTLLNEQFF,TGCAGCGTTGTAGGAGGGACCCTCCTCAATGAGCAGTTCTTC
TRBD2,few,TRBJ2-1,TRBV19,CASSIPGGSYNEQFF,TGTGCCAGTAGTATACCGGGAGGCTCCTACAATGAGCAGTTCTTC
-,-,TRBJ1-1,TRBV5-1,CASSPSGNTEAFF,TGCGCCAGCAGCCCTTCCGGGAACACTGAAGCTTTCTTT
TRBD1,once,TRBJ2-7,TRBV18,CASSGQDYEQYF,TGTGCCAGCTCAGGACAGGACTACGAGCAGTACTTC
-,once,TRBJ2-7,TRBV27,CASSFGQGNREQYF,TGTGCCAGCAGTTTTGGCCAGGGGAACCGCGAGCAGTACTTC
-,-,TRBJ2-2,TRBV19,CASTLSGDGELFF,TGTGCCAGTACCTTGTCGGGGGATGGGGAGCTGTTTTTT
-,-,TRBJ2-7,TRBV2,CASSEVDYEQYF,TGTGCCAGCAGCGAGGTGGACTACGAGCAGTACTTC
TRBD1,-,TRBJ2-5,TRBV11-2,CASSLRQGVETQYF,TGTGCCAGCAGCTTACGACAGGGGGTGGAGACCCAGTACTTC
TRBD1,-,TRBJ1-2,TRBV15,CATSRNTGAGGYTF,TGTGCCACCAGCAGGAACACAGGGGCTGGCGGCTACACCTTC